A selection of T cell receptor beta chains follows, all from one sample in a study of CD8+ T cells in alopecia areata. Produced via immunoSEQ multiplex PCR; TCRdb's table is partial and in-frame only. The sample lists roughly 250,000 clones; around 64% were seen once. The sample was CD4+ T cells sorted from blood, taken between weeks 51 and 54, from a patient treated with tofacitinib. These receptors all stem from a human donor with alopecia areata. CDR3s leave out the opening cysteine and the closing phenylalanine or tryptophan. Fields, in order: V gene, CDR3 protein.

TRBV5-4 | ASSLVGQGTDTQY
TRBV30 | AWSWALGSEQF
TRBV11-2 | ASSLAPLNTDTQY
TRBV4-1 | ASSPLGLAGKHTQY
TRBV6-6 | ASSQGRLNEKLF
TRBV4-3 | ASSQEAGTASPLH
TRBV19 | ASSVGYDQPQH
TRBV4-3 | ASSQASGVAETQY
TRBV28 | ASSLAGVGTSGANVLT
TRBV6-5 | ASRLTGSDTIY
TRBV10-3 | AIRAAGTGDEQY
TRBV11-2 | ASSLGGSSGVGYNEQF
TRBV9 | ASSDDGGYT
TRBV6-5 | ASSGQGPGELF
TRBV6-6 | ASSYRQTNSPLH
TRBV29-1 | SVGLAGVGTQY
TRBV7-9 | ASRITGQETQY
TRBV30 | AWSVSFHRAF
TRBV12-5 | ASALEEDQPQH
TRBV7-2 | ASSLPDKYYGYT
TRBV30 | AWTTGTGNQPQH
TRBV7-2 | ASSPTGYEQY
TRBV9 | ASSVGVDSLYSPLH
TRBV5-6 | ASKPDQNTEAF
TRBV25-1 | ASSGRGGSQYTQY
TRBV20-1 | SASRLYEQY
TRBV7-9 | ASSFGTASYEQY
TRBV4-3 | ASSQLGTDEKLF
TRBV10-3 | AISESGKPQH
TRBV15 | ATSRPDSPEAF
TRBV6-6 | ASSYQGMPDTQY
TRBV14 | ASSQRRGFLNTEAF
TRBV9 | ASSVAPLGRALNTEAF
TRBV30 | AWSVAGDRPQH
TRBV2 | ASTWTDTQY
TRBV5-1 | ASSLEVRNTEAF
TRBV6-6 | ASSFSGTSGNTEAF
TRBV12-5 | ASGLDIQETQY
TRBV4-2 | ASSQDSGGVNTGELF
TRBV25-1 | ASSLGGSSGNTIY
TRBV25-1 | ASSERTVGQPQH
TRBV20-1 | SASSPETQY
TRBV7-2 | ASTTPRGSLEAGANVLT
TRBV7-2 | ASSLVAQNLYEQY
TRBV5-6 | ASSWDTRGYGYT
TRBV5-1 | ASSLSEAGEQY
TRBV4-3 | ASSQDAGVNQPQH
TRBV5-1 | ASSLQAGEETQY
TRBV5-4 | ASKSERSTDTQY
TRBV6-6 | ASGLDYGYT